The following is a TCR beta chain sequence with its context. Antigen unknown. The same CDR3 can be traced to other DNA sequences in this sample. This record comes from a study of cytomegalovirus exposure and HLA in healthy donors. This table comes from immunoSEQ multiplex PCR, and its TCRdb copy is limited to in-frame clones, with some not included. Here the sample spans under 400,000 clones, roughly 85% being singletons. Findings and limits, study-wide: Despite most TCR sequences being rare, some public TCRs occurred in many donors.

V shed 5 bases and J 3 bases; nucleotides not matched to a gene: 4. This CDR3 region has 14 residues. Germline lookup yields CDR1 MNHEY and CDR2 SMNVEV (reference sequence). This receptor was taken from a young woman in good health and CMV-seronegative. Sequencing was done on a sample of PBMCs. The V call is TRBV27, the J call TRBJ2-7; 10 nucleotides agree with TRBD1. The CDR3 nucleotides are TGTGCCAGCAGTCTACGGACAGGGGGCTACGAGCAGTACTTC. Translation: CASSLRTGGYEQYF.